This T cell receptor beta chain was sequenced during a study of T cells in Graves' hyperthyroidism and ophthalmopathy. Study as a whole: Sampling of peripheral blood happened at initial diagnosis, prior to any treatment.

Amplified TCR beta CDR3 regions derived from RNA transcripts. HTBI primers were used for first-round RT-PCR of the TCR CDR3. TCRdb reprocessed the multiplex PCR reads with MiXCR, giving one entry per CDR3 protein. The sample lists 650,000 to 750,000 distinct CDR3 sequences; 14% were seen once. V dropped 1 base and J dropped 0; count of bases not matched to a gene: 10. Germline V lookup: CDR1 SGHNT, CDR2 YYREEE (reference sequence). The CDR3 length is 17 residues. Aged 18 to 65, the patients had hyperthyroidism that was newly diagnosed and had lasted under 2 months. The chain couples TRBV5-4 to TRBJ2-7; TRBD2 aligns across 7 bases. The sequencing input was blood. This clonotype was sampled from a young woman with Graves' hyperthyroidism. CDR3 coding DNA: TGTGCCAGCAGCTTGCTTCCGGCTAGCGGATACTCCTACGAGCAGTACTTC. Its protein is CASSLLPASGYSYEQYF.